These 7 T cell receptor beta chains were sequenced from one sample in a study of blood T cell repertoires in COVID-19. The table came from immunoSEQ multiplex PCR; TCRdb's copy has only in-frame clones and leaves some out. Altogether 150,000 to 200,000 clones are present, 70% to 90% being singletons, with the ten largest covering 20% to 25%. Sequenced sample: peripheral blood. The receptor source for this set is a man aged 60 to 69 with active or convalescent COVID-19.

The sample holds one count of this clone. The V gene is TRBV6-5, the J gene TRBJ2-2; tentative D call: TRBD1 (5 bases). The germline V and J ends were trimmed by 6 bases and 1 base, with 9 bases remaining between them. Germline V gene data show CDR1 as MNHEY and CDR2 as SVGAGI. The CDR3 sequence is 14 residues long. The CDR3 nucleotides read TGTGCCAGCAGCCTTACAGGGAACACCGGGGAGCTGTTTTTT. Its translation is CASSLTGNTGELFF.

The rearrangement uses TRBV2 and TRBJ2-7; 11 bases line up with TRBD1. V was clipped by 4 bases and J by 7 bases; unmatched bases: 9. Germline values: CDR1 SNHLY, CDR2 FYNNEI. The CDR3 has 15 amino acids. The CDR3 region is CASSGEGQGASEQYF. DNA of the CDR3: TGTGCCAGCAGTGGAGAAGGACAGGGGGCGAGTGAGCAGTACTTC. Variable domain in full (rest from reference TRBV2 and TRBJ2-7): EPEVTQTPSHQVTQMGQEVILRCVPISNHLYFYWYRQILGQKVEFLVSFYNNEISEKSEIFDDQFSVERPDGSNFTLKIRSTKLEDSAMYFCASSGEGQGASEQYFGPGTRLTVT.

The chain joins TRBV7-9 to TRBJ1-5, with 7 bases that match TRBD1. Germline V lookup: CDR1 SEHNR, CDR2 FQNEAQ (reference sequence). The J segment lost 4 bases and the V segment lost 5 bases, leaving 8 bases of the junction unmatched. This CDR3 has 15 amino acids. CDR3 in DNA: TGTGCCAGCAGCCCGGTAGGGGGCAGGAATCAGCCCCAGCATTTT. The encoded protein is CASSPVGGRNQPQHF.

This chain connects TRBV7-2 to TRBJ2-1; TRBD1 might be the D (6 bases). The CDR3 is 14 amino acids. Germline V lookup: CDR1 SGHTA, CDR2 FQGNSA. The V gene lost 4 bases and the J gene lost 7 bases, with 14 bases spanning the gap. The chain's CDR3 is CASSYVTGRNEQFF. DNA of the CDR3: TGTGCCAGCAGCTACGTAACAGGGCGGAATGAGCAGTTCTTC.

This CDR3 reads CASSLTPAGGLRETQYF. The CDR3 nucleotides are TGTGCCAGCAGCTTAACTCCAGCGGGGGGGCTACGAGAGACCCAGTACTTC. V usage is TRBV7-6 and J usage is TRBJ2-5, with 10 bases identical to TRBD2. V shed 2 bases, J shed 4 bases, and the junction held 10 bases outside the gene matches. The V gene's germline CDR1 is SGHVS and CDR2 FNYEAQ. The length of the CDR3 is 17 residues.

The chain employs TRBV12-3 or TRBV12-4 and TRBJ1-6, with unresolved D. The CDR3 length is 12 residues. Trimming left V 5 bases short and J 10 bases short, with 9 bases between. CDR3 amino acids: CASSHDSSPLHF. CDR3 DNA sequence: TGTGCCAGCAGTCACGATAGCTCACCCCTCCACTTT.

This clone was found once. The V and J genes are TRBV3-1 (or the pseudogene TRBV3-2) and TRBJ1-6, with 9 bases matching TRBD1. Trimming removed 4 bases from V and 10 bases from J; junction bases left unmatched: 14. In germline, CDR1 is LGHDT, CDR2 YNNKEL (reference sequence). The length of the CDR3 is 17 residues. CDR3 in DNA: TGTGCCAGCAGCCGACCCCCGGGACAGGGCACGAGCTCACCCCTCCACTTT. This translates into CASSRPPGQGTSSPLHF.